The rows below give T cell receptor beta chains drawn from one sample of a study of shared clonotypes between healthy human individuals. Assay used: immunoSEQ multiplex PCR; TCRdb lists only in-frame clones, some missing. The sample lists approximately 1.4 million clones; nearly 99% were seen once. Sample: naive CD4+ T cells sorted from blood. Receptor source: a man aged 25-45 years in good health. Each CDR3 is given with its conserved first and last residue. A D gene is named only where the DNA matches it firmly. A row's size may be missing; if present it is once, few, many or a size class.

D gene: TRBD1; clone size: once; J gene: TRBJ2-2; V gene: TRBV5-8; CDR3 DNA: TGTGCCAGCAGCTTGCTGGCAGGGGGAGCCGGGGAGCTGTTTTTT; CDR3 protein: CASSLLAGGAGELFF
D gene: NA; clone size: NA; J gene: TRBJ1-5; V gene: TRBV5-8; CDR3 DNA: TGTGCCAGCAGCTTGGTGAATCAGCCCCAGCATTTT; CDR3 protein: CASSLVNQPQHF
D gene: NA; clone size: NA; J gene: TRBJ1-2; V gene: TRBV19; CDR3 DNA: TGTGCCAGTGGGGGCGGAAGGGACGGGAACTATGGCTACACCTTC; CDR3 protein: CASGGGRDGNYGYTF
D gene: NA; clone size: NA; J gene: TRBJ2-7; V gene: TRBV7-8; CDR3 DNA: TGTGCCAGCAGCCCCATAGAAGACTCCTACGAGCAGTACTTC; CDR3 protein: CASSPIEDSYEQYF
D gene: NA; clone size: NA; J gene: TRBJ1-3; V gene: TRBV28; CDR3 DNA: TGTGCCAGCAGTTTCGGGGGGGCTCGAGGTTCTGGAAACACCATATATTTT; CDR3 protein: CASSFGGARGSGNTIYF
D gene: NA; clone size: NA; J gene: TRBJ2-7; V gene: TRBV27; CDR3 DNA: TGTGCCAGCAGTTTTGGTAACTCTCCGACTAGCTCCTACGAGCAGTACTTC; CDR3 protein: CASSFGNSPTSSYEQYF
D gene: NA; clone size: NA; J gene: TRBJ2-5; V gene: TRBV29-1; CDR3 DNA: TGCAGCGTTGAAGATGGACTCGACCAAGAGACCCAGTACTTC; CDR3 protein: CSVEDGLDQETQYF
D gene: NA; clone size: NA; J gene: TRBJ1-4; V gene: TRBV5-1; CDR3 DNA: TGCGCCAGCAACGGGGGCGGGGGCCCCTCGAATGAAAAACTGTTTTTT; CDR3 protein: CASNGGGGPSNEKLFF
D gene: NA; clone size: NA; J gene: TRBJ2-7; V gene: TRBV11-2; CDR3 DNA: TGTGCCAGCAGTCGGAGTCAGCTAGTTGGCCGGTACTACGAGCAGTACTTC; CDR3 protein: CASSRSQLVGRYYEQYF
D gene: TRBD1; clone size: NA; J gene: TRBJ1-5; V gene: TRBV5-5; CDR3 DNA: TGTGCCAGCAGCTTGGAAGGTTGGGCCAGGGGGTCTGTCCTGTCTAGGACCCAGCATTTT; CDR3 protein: CASSLEGWARGSVLSRTQHF
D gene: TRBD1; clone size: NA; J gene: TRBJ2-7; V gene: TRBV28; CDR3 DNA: TGTGCCAGCAGTCCCGCGGGACAGGGTTTCGGCGAGCAGTACTTC; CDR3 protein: CASSPAGQGFGEQYF
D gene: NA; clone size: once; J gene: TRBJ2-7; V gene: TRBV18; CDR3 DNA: TGTGCCAGCTCACCAAGTGAGGGGGCCTACGAGCAGTACTTC; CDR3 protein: CASSPSEGAYEQYF
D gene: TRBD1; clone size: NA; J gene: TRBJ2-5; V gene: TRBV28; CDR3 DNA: TGTGCCAGCGAGGTACCAGGCAGGACAGGGACCCAGTACTTC; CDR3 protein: CASEVPGRTGTQYF
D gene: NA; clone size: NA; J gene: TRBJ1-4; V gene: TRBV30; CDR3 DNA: TGTGCCTGGAGTGTACTTTGGTTTGCAACTAATGAAAAACTGTTTTTT; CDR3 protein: CAWSVLWFATNEKLFF
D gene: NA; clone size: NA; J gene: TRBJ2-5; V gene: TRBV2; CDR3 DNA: TGTGCCAGCAGTGACAGGGGCGGGGAGACCCAGTACTTC; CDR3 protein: CASSDRGGETQYF
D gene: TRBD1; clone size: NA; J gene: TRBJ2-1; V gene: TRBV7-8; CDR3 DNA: TGTGCCAGCAGCTTAGGGTGGACAGGCTATGAGCAGTTCTTC; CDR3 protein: CASSLGWTGYEQFF
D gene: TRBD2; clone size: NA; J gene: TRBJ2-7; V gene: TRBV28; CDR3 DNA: TGTGCCAGCACCTCCTCCGGGACTACGCGCGAGCAGTACTTC; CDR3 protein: CASTSSGTTREQYF
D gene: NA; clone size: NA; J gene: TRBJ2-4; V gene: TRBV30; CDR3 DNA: TGTGCCTGGAGTGCCTCCTCCCTGACAGATAAGTACTTC; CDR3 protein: CAWSASSLTDKYF
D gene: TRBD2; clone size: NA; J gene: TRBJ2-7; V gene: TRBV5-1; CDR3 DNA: TGCGCCAGCAGCCCATCCTTATTAGCGGGAGGAGCCTCCTACGAGCAGTACTTC; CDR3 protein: CASSPSLLAGGASYEQYF
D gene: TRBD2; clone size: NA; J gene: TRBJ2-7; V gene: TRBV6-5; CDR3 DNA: TGTGCCAGCAGTCGTAGCGGGAGGGGTTACGAGCAGTACTTC; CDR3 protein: CASSRSGRGYEQYF
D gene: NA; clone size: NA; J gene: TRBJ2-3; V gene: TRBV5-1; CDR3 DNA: TGCGCCAGCAGCTTCCTCCCAGATACGCAGTATTTT; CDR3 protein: CASSFLPDTQYF
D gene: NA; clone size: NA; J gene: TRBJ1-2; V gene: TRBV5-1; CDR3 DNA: TGCGCCAGCAGCTTGGAAGGGGGGTATAATGGCTACACCTTC; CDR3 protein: CASSLEGGYNGYTF
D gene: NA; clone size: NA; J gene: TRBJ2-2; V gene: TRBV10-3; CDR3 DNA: TGTGCCATCAGTGAGGACCGGAACACCGGGGAGCTGTTTTTT; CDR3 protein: CAISEDRNTGELFF
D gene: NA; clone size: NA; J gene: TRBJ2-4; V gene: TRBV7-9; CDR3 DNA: TGTGCCAGCAGTCAAAGACGATCAGGAGCCAAAAACATTCAGTACTTC; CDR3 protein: CASSQRRSGAKNIQYF
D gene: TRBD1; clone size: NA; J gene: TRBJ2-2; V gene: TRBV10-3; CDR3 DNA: TGTGCCATCAGTGAGTCAAGGGGGCTCACCGGGGAGCTGTTTTTT; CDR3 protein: CAISESRGLTGELFF
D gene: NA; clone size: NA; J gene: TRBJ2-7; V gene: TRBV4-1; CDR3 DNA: TGCGCCAGCAGCCAAGGTAACGGGGCCCGAATAGCTCACGAGCAGTACTTC; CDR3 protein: CASSQGNGARIAHEQYF
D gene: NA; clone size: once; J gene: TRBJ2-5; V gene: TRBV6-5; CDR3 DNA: TGTGCCAGCAGTTACTTGGGGGGGCAGGAGACCCAGTACTTC; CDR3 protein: CASSYLGGQETQYF
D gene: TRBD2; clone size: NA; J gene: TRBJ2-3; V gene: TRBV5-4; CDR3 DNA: TGTGCCAGCAGCTTGGACAGCGGGAGGGGCGCAGATACGCAGTATTTT; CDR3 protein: CASSLDSGRGADTQYF
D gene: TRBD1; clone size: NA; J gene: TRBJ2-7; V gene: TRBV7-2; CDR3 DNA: TGTGCCAGCAGCCGGACAGGGTATAGTTCCTACGAGCAGTACTTC; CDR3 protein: CASSRTGYSSYEQYF
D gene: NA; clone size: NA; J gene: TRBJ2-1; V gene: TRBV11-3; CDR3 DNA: TGTGCCAGCAGCAAAGGGGGCGGGAGCTCCTACAATGAGCAGTTCTTC; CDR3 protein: CASSKGGGSSYNEQFF
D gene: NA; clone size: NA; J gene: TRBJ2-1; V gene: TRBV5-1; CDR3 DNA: TGCGCCAGCAGCTTGGGATCCGGGGCCATAATTGGCAATGAGCAGTTCTTC; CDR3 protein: CASSLGSGAIIGNEQFF
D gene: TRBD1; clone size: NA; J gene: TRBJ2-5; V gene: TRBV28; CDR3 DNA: TGTGCCAGCAGTCAACAGGGGGCTGGGGTCACCGCTGAGACCCAGTACTTC; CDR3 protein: CASSQQGAGVTAETQYF
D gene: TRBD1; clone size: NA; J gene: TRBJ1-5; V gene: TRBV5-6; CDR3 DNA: TGTGCCAGCAGCTTGCGACAGGGCTATCAGCCCCAGCATTTT; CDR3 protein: CASSLRQGYQPQHF
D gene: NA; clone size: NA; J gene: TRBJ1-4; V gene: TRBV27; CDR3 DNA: TGTGCCAGCAGGGACATTTGGGGGGAAGAAAAACTGTTTTTT; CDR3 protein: CASRDIWGEEKLFF
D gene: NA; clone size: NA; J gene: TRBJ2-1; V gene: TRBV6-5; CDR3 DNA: TGTGCCAGCAGTAGGGGGAAGGACAATGAGCAGTTCTTC; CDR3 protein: CASSRGKDNEQFF
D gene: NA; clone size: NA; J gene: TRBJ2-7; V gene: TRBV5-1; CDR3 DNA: TGCGCCAGCAGCTCCGGCGGAGGGGGCGAGCAGTACTTC; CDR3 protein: CASSSGGGGEQYF
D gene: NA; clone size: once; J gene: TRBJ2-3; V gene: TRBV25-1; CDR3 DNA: TGTGCCAGCAGTGACCCTAGTGCCACAGATACGCAGTATTTT; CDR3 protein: CASSDPSATDTQYF
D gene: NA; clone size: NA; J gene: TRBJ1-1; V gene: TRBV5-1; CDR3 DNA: TGCGCCAGCAGCCTTGGGAGGCCAGGAGACACTGAAGCTTTCTTT; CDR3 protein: CASSLGRPGDTEAFF
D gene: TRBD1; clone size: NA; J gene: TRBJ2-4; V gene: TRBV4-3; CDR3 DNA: TGCGCCAGCAGCCAAATTACAGGGGTAGGGGCCAAAAACATTCAGTACTTC; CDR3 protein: CASSQITGVGAKNIQYF
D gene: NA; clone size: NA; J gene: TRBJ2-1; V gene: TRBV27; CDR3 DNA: TGTGCCAGCAGCCCCTCCCGTAAAGGGTCTCCAAGAGGGAATGAGCAGTTCTTC; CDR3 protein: CASSPSRKGSPRGNEQFF
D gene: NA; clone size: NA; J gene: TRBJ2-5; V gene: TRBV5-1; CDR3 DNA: TGCGCCAGCAGACACGACAGATACCAAGAGACCCAGTACTTC; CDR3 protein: CASRHDRYQETQYF
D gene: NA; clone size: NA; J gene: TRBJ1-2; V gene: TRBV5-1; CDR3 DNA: TGCGCCAGCTCTAGGGGCGTCTATGGCTACACCTTC; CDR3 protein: CASSRGVYGYTF
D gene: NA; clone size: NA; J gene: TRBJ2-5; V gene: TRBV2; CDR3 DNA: TGTGCCAGCAGTGAAGCACGCGAGACCCAGTACTTC; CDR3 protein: CASSEARETQYF
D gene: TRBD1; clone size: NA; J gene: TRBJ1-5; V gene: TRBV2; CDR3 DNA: TGTGCCAGCAGTGTCGACAGGGGCAATCAGCCCCAGCATTTT; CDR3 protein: CASSVDRGNQPQHF
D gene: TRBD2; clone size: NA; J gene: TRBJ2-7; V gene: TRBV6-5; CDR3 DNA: TGTGCCAGCCAGGGGACTAGCCTGAGCGAGCAGTACTTC; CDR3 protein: CASQGTSLSEQYF
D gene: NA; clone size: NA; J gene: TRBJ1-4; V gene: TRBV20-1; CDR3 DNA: TGCAGTGCTTCAAGAGGAGAAAAACTGTTTTTT; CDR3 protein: CSASRGEKLFF
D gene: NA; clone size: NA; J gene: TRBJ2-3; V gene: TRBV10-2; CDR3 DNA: TGCGCCAGCAGTGACCTCGTCACAGATACGCAGTATTTT; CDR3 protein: CASSDLVTDTQYF
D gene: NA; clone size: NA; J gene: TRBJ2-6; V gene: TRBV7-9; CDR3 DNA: TGTGCCAGCAGCTTCGTAAGACCATGGGGTTCTGGGGCCAACGTCCTGACTTTC; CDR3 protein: CASSFVRPWGSGANVLTF
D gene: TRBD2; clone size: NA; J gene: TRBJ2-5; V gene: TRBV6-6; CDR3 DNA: TGTGCCAGCAGTTACCTGACTAGCGTGGAGACCCAGTACTTC; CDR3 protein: CASSYLTSVETQYF
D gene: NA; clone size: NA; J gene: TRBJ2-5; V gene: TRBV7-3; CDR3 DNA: TGTGCCAGCAGCTCAAGTGGAGAGACCCAGTACTTC; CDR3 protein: CASSSSGETQYF
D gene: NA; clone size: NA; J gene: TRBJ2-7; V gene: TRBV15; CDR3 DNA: TGTGCCACCAGTAAAATTAAAAATGACTACGAGCAGTACTTC; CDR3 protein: CATSKIKNDYEQYF
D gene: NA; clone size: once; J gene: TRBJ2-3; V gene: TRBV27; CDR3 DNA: TGTGCCAGCAGTTTATCGGGTCCCACAGATACGCAGTATTTT; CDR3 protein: CASSLSGPTDTQYF
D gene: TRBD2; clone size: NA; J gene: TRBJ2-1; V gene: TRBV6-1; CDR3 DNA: TGTGCCAGCAGTGAAGCAGCTCGGACTAGCGGTTACAATGAGCAGTTCTTC; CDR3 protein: CASSEAARTSGYNEQFF
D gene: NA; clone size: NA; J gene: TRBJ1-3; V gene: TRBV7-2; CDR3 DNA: TGTGCCAGCAGCCCTCAGCAGTTCTCTGGAAACACCATATATTTT; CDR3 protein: CASSPQQFSGNTIYF
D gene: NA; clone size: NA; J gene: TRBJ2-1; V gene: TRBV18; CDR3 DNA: TGTGCCAGCTCACCTCCTGGGGGGATTTCATACAATGAGCAGTTCTTC; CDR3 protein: CASSPPGGISYNEQFF
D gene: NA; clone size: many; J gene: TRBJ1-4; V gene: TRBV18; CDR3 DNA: TGTGCCAGCTCACCACCGTCCAGGGTACGGGAAAAACTGTTTTTT; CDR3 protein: CASSPPSRVREKLFF
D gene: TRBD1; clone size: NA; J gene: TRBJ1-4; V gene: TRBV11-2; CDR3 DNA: TGTGCCAGCAGCCCCGTTAGGGGGCAAGGAAAACTGTTTTTT; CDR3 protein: CASSPVRGQGKLFF
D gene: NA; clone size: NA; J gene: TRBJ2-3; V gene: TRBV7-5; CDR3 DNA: TGTGTCAGAAGCCCCGGGACTAGCGGGAGCCCAGTGTTTGGGACAGATACGCAGTATTTT; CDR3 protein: CVRSPGTSGSPVFGTDTQYF
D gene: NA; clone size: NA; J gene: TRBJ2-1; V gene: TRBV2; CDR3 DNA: TGTGCCAGCAGTCGACCGGGACCGACGTGGGATGAGCAGTTCTTC; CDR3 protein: CASSRPGPTWDEQFF
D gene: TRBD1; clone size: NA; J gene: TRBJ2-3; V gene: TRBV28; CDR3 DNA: TGTGCCAGCAGCCGGAGACAGGGGCTCCGCACAGATACGCAGTATTTT; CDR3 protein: CASSRRQGLRTDTQYF